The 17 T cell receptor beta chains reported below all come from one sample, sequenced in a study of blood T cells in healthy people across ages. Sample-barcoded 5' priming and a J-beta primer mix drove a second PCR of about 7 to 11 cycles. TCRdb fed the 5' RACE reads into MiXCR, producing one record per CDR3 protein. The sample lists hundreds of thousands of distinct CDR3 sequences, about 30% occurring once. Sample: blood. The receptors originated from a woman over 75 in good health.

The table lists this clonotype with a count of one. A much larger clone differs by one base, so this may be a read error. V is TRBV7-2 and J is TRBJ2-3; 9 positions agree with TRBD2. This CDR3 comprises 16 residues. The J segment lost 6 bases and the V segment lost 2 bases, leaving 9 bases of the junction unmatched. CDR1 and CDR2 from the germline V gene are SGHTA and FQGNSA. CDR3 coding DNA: TGTGCCAGCAGCTTAAACCCCGGGACTAGCAGGGATACGCAGTATTTT. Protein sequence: CASSLNPGTSRDTQYF.

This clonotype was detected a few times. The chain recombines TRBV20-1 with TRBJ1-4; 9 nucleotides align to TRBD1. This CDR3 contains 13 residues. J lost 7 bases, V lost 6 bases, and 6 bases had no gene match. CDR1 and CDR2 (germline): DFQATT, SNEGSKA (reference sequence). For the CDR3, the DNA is TGCAGTGCCGGCGGGACAGGGTTTGAAAAACTGTTTTTT. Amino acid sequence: CSAGGTGFEKLFF.

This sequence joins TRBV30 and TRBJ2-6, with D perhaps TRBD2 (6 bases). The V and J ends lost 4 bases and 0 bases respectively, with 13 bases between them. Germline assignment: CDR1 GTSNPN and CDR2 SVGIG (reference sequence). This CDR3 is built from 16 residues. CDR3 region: CAWKKDGSSGANVLTF. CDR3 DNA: TGTGCCTGGAAAAAAGACGGGAGCTCTGGGGCCAACGTCCTGACTTTC.

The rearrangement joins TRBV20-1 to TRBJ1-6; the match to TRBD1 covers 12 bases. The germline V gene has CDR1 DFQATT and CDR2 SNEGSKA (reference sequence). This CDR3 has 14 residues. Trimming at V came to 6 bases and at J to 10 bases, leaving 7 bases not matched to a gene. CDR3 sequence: CSARDRGQYSPLHF. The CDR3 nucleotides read TGCAGTGCCCGGGACAGGGGGCAATACTCACCCCTCCACTTT.

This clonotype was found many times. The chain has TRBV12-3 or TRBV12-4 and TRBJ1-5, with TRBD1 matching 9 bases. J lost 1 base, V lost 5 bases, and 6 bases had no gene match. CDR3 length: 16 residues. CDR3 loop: CASSHAGTGSNQPQHF. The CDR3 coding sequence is TGTGCCAGCAGTCATGCCGGGACAGGGAGCAATCAGCCCCAGCATTTT.

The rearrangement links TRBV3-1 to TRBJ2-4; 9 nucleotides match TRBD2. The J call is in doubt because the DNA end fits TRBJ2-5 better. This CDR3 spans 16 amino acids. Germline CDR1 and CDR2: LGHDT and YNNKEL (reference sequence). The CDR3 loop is CASSHRGAGGLETQYF. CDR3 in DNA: TGTGCCAGCAGCCACAGGGGGGCGGGGGGGTTGGAGACCCAGTACTTC.

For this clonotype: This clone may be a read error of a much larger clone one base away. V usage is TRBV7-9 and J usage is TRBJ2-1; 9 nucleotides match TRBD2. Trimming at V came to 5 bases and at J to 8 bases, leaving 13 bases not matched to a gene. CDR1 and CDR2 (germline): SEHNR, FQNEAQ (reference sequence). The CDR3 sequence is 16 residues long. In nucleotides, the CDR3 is TGTGCCAGCAGCCCTCTTCCGACTAGCGGTTGCGATGAGCAGTTCTTC. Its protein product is CASSPLPTSGCDEQFF.

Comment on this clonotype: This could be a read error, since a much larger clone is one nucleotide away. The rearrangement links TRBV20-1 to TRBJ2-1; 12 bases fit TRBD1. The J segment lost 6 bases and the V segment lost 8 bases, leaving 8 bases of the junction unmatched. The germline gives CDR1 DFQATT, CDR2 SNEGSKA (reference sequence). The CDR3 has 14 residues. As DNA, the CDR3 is TGCAGTACCGGCCGGGACAGGGGGCTCAATGAGCAGTTCTTC. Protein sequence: CSTGRDRGLNEQFF.

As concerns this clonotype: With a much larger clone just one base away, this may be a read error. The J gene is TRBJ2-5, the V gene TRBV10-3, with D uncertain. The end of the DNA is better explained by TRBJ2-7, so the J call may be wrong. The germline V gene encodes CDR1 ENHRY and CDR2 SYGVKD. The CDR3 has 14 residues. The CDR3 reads CAVSEPKRGSEQYF. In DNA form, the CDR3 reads TGTGCCGTCAGTGAACCTAAGCGCGGATCCGAGCAGTACTTC.

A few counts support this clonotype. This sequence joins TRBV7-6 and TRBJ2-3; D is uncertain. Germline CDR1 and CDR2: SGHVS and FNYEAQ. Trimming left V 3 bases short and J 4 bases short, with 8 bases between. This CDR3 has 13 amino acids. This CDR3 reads CASSFDWADTQYF. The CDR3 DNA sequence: TGTGCCAGCAGCTTTGACTGGGCAGATACGCAGTATTTT.

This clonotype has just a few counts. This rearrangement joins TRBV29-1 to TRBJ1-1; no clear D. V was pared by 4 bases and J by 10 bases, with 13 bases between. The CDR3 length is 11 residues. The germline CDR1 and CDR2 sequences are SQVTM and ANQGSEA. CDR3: CSVGEVQRAFF. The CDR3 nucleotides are TGCAGCGTTGGCGAGGTTCAGAGAGCTTTCTTT.

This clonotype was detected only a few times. CDR3 DNA sequence: TGTGCCAGCAGTTTATCCCGGGGTGGAGGGACCCTAACCATGAACACTGAAGCTTTCTTT. This encodes CASSLSRGGGTLTMNTEAFF. The genes are TRBV27 and TRBJ1-1, with a possible D match to TRBD1 (5 bases). With 0 bases removed from V and 0 bases from J, the gap between germline ends came to 23 bases. This CDR3 comprises 20 residues. Germline V CDR1 and CDR2: MNHEY, SMNVEV (reference sequence).

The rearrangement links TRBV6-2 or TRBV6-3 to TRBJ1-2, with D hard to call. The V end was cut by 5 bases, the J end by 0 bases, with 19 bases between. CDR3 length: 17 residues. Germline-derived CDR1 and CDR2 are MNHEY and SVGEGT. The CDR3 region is CASSQPVVRGANYGYTF. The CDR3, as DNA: TGTGCCAGCAGTCAGCCGGTCGTCAGAGGAGCTAACTATGGCTACACCTTC.

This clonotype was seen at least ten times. The CDR3 sequence: CASSFDRGNTDTQYF. CDR3 DNA: TGTGCCAGCAGCTTCGACAGGGGAAACACAGATACGCAGTATTTT. This chain uses TRBV7-9 with TRBJ2-3, with TRBD1 matching over 8 bases. The germline gives CDR1 SEHNR, CDR2 FQNEAQ (reference sequence). CDR3 length: 15 residues. Unmatched junction bases numbered 4, after V lost 3 bases and J lost 2 bases.

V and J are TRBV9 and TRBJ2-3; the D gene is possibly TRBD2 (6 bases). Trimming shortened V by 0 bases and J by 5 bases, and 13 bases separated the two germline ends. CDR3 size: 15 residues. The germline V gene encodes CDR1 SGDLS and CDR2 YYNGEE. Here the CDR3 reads CASSVEGRRVDTQYF. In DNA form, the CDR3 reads TGTGCCAGCAGCGTAGAGGGTAGGAGGGTAGATACGCAGTATTTT.

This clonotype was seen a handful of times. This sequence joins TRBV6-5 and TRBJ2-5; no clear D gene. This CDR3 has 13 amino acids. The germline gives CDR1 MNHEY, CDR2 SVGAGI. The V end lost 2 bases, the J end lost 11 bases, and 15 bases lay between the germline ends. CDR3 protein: CASSYESTSRQYF. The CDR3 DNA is TGTGCCAGCAGTTACGAAAGTACGAGTCGTCAGTACTTC.

In DNA form, the CDR3 reads TGTGCCAGCAGTTCTAGTGCTGAAGCTTTCTTT. This translates into CASSSSAEAFF. The V and J genes are TRBV6-6 and TRBJ1-1; D gene ambiguous. Germline CDR1 reads MNHNY; CDR2 reads SVGAGI (reference sequence). V gave up 4 bases and J gave up 6 bases, with 6 bases separating them. The CDR3 covers 11 residues.